These 29 T cell receptor beta chains came from one sample sequenced in a study of T cell repertoires in cytomegalovirus infection. TCRdb called the reads again in MiXCR, with one record for every CDR3 protein. This sample has hundreds of thousands of distinct CDR3 sequences, with roughly 24% found just once. Input material: CD8+ T cells from PBMCs. These receptors came from a human donor in good health (CMV status not recorded). Some clones in this sample may be carry-over from other donors' samples.

The chain is built from TRBV10-3 and TRBJ2-2; 7 bases fit TRBD2. Germline V gene data show CDR1 as ENHRY and CDR2 as SYGVKD. J lost 3 bases, V lost 10 bases, and 20 bases had no gene match. This CDR3 comprises 18 residues. The CDR3 DNA is TGTGCCACCCTGACCCCCCAAGGACGGGAGGAGGACACCGGGGAGCTGTTTTTT. Amino acid sequence: CATLTPQGREEDTGELFF.

There are many counts of this clonotype. The V call is TRBV7-8, the J call TRBJ2-3; D gene uncertain. Germline loops: CDR1 SGHVS, CDR2 FQNEAQ. V dropped 5 bases and J dropped 3 bases, with 9 bases sitting between them. The CDR3 is 13 residues long. CDR3 nucleotides: TGTGCCAGCAGCCCCGGAAGAACAGATACGCAGTATTTT. It is translated as CASSPGRTDTQYF.

This clonotype was found a few times. The germline gene is not matched at one end of the junction; a read error may be the cause. The chain joins TRBV27 to TRBJ2-2; D may correspond to TRBD1 or TRBD2 (5 bases each). CDR1 and CDR2 (germline): MNHEY, SMNVEV (reference sequence). The CDR3 covers 15 residues. This CDR3 is CASSPSNLGVGELVF. The CDR3 DNA reads as TGTGCCAGCAGTCCCTCGAACTTGGGGGTCGGGGAGCTGGTTTTT.

This clonotype was seen at least ten times. The chain carries TRBV28 and TRBJ1-5; unclear D gene. This CDR3 has 14 residues. V lost 6 bases, J lost 2 bases, and 11 bases lay in between. Germline-derived CDR1 and CDR2 are MDHEN and SYDVKM. DNA of the CDR3: TGTGCCAGCAGAAGGAGGAATGGCAATCAGCCCCAGCATTTT. Translating gives CASRRRNGNQPQHF.

The chain uses TRBV19 and TRBJ1-6; D not resolved. CDR1 is LNHDA and CDR2 is SQIVND in the germline V gene (reference sequence). CDR3 length equals 13 residues. Trimming stripped 3 bases from V and 6 bases from J, with 6 bases between. This chain's CDR3 is CASSIQPNSPLHF. CDR3 bases: TGTGCCAGTAGTATCCAGCCTAATTCACCCCTCCACTTT.

The rearrangement uses TRBV11-1 and TRBJ2-2; perhaps TRBD2 as D (5 bases). This CDR3 has 15 amino acids. Between the trimmed V and J ends, which lost 4 bases and 1 base, there was a span of 10 bases. Germline V gives CDR1 SGHAT, CDR2 FQDESV (reference sequence). CDR3 in DNA: TGTGCCAGCAGCTCCCCCCGGGGGAACACCGGGGAGCTGTTTTTT. It codes for CASSSPRGNTGELFF.

Written as DNA, the CDR3 is TGTGCCAGCAGCCCCTCCAAAAATGAGCAGTTCTTC. Its protein product is CASSPSKNEQFF. V and J are TRBV7-9 and TRBJ2-1; D not resolved. The CDR3 covers 12 residues. Trimming took off 5 bases at V and 7 bases at J, with 9 bases between the two ends. Per germline, CDR1 SEHNR and CDR2 FQNEAQ (reference sequence).

V is TRBV4-1 and J is TRBJ2-5, with 8 bases identical to TRBD1. The CDR3 has 17 amino acids. The V segment lost 1 base and the J segment 7 bases; nucleotides outside the gene matches: 14. Germline lookup yields CDR1 MGHRA and CDR2 YSYEKL. This CDR3 is CASSQVIAGTGFRTQYF. CDR3 nucleotides: TGCGCCAGCAGCCAAGTTATAGCCGGGACAGGTTTCCGGACCCAGTACTTC.

The J gene is TRBJ1-1, the V gene TRBV6-2 or TRBV6-3; tentative D call: TRBD1 (6 bases). The CDR3 is 15 residues long. Germline CDR1 MNHEY, CDR2 SVGEGT. The V gene lost 4 bases and the J gene lost 5 bases, with 17 bases spanning the gap. The CDR3 DNA reads TGTGCCAGCAGTTCCGCGGGGGGCTGGAGTACTGAAGCTTTCTTT. Its translation: CASSSAGGWSTEAFF.

This clonotype was seen a few times. The CDR3: CASSLGRPPYEQYF. The CDR3 nucleotides are TGTGCCAGTAGCCTCGGACGCCCACCCTACGAGCAGTACTTC. V usage is TRBV19 and J usage is TRBJ2-7; D remains unclear. Trimming left V 6 bases short and J 2 bases short, with 14 bases between. Germline V gene data show CDR1 as LNHDA and CDR2 as SQIVND (reference sequence). The CDR3 loop spans 14 amino acids.

The table lists this clonotype with a few counts. This chain uses TRBV27 with TRBJ2-1, with 7 bases aligning to TRBD2. The CDR3 extends over 14 amino acids. Germline-derived CDR1 and CDR2 are MNHEY and SMNVEV (reference sequence). Losses at the gene ends were 5 bases for V and 2 bases for J; bases not matched to a gene: 3. The chain's CDR3 is CASSPGTTYNEQFF. The DNA of the CDR3 is TGTGCCAGCAGTCCAGGGACTACCTACAATGAGCAGTTCTTC.

This clonotype was counted many times. The J gene is TRBJ2-1, the V gene TRBV7-6; TRBD1 agrees at 9 bases. The CDR3 runs 15 residues. The germline V gene has CDR1 SGHVS and CDR2 FNYEAQ. J gave up 3 bases and V 5 bases, and 5 bases lay outside the gene matches. In DNA form, the CDR3 reads TGTGCCAGCAGCCACAGGGGGCAGAACTACAATGAGCAGTTCTTC. Amino acids: CASSHRGQNYNEQFF.

This clonotype was found many times. The chain recombines TRBV28 with TRBJ2-7; D is possibly TRBD1 (5 bases). Germline CDR1 MDHEN, CDR2 SYDVKM. Trimming shortened V by 6 bases and J by 4 bases, and 25 bases separated the two germline ends. The CDR3 length is 17 residues. Here the CDR3 reads CASSPLVRRRQSYEQYV. The CDR3 DNA reads as TGTGCCAGCAGCCCGCTAGTTCGGCGTCGACAGAGTTACGAGCAGTACGTC.

The chain is built from TRBV4-1 and TRBJ1-1; 9 bases align to TRBD1. Germline assignment: CDR1 MGHRA and CDR2 YSYEKL. V gave up 2 bases and J gave up 5 bases; unmatched junction bases: 9. This CDR3 comprises 16 residues. CDR3: CASSQSPDRGWTEAFF. Here the CDR3 DNA reads TGCGCCAGCAGCCAAAGTCCCGACAGGGGGTGGACTGAAGCTTTCTTT.

This chain links TRBV20-1 with TRBJ2-7; D is unresolved. Trimming cost V 0 bases and J 2 bases, with 14 bases left between them. The CDR3 is 15 residues long. CDR1 is DFQATT and CDR2 is SNEGSKA in the germline V gene (reference sequence). The CDR3 DNA reads as TGCAGTGCTAGAGATGGCACCTCGAACCCCTACGAGCAGTACTTC. It codes for CSARDGTSNPYEQYF.

About this clonotype itself: It may be a read error: a sequence one base away is much more abundant. No conserved phenylalanine or tryptophan is present at the end of the CDR3, so a read error is the likely explanation. This sequence joins TRBV7-6 and TRBJ1-1; 8 bases are a match to TRBD1. The length of the CDR3 is 17 residues. Trimming at V came to 2 bases and at J to 5 bases, leaving 13 bases not matched to a gene. Germline lookup yields CDR1 SGHVS and CDR2 FNYEAQ. The CDR3 DNA sequence: TGTGCCAGCAGCTTATCTCCAGGGGGCGGACGTGGGACTGAAGCTTTCCTT. The encoded protein is CASSLSPGGGRGTEAFL.

This sequence joins TRBV28 and TRBJ2-7; D not certain. The CDR3 loop spans 14 amino acids. Looked up from germline, CDR1 is MDHEN and CDR2 is SYDVKM. Trimming pared 6 bases from V and 4 bases from J, leaving 16 bases between. CDR3 bases: TGTGCCAGCAGGCCTCTGAGGAACAGTTACGAGCAGTACGTC. It encodes CASRPLRNSYEQYV.

This clonotype appeared a single time. It may be a read error: a sequence one base away is much more abundant. The chain carries TRBV7-2 and TRBJ1-5; D gene unclear. The CDR3 contains 15 residues. The germline CDR1 and CDR2 sequences are SGHTA and FQGNSA. CDR3 nucleotide sequence: TGTGCCAGCAGCTCGCGGCAGCCCAGCAATCAGCTCCAGCATTTT. Translated, it gives CASSSRQPSNQLQHF.

This clonotype was recorded a few times. V gene TRBV12-5 combines with J gene TRBJ2-5; tentative D call: TRBD1 (6 bases). V gave up 6 bases and J gave up 1 base, with 15 bases separating them. Germline V gives CDR1 LGHNT, CDR2 FRNRAP. The CDR3 runs 15 residues. CDR3 amino acids: CASGTLTGPQETQYF. DNA of the CDR3: TGTGCTAGTGGCACCCTTACAGGGCCCCAAGAGACCCAGTACTTC.

This chain uses TRBV12-5 with TRBJ2-1; 8 positions agree with TRBD2. In germline, CDR1 is LGHNT, CDR2 FRNRAP. The CDR3 consists of 19 residues. V lost 3 bases and J lost 4; bases outside the gene matches: 17. The CDR3 region has the DNA TGTGCTAGTGGTTTACCCACGGGTCGCGAGCGGGGGCCGTACAATGAGCAGTTCTTC. Translating it yields CASGLPTGRERGPYNEQFF.

The table lists this clonotype with many counts. The chain employs TRBV7-6 and TRBJ2-5, with D perhaps matching TRBD2 (6 bases). There are 15 residues in the CDR3. The germline CDR1 and CDR2 sequences are SGHVS and FNYEAQ. Trimming left V 6 bases short and J 4 bases short, with 18 bases between. The CDR3 DNA follows: TGTGCCAGCAGTCATCTAGCGCGGCGAGGAGAGACCCAGTACTTC. Protein product: CASSHLARRGETQYF.

In its sample, this clonotype was seen many times. This chain uses TRBV7-6 with TRBJ1-5; no reliable D call. This CDR3 has 12 amino acids. V was cut by 8 bases and J by 5 bases, with 10 bases left in between. Germline values: CDR1 SGHVS, CDR2 FNYEAQ. In DNA form, the CDR3 reads TGTGCCAGCGGGCCTGGAGATCAGCCCCAGCATTTT. This translates into CASGPGDQPQHF.

Note on this clonotype: Since a much larger clone is just one base distant, this may be a read error. The genes are TRBV7-2 and TRBJ2-7; 13 nucleotides agree with TRBD2. The CDR3 length is 19 residues. Looked up from germline, CDR1 is SGHTA and CDR2 is FQGNSA. The CDR3 reads CAISLAKTSGGPYSYEQYF. DNA of the CDR3: TGTGCCATCAGCTTAGCGAAGACTAGCGGGGGGCCCTACTCCTACGAGCAGTACTTC.

The V call is TRBV23-1, the J call TRBJ2-7; D possibly uses TRBD1 or TRBD2 (7 bases each). TRBV23-1 is placed among ORFs of uncertain function. CDR3 length equals 16 residues. Trimming removed 0 bases from V and 4 bases from J, with 16 bases in between. In DNA, the CDR3 is TGCGCCAGCAGTCAATCGAGGGCCAGGGGGGGATACGAGCAGTACGTC. It specifies CASSQSRARGGYEQYV.

This clonotype was recorded a few times. Here the CDR3 DNA reads TGTGCCAGCAGTGAAGGTATGGGACTAGCTTCAGATACGCAGTATTTT. It translates to CASSEGMGLASDTQYF. The rearrangement links TRBV6-1 to TRBJ2-3, with TRBD2 identical over 9 bases. This CDR3 has 16 amino acids. Germline loops: CDR1 MNHNS, CDR2 SASEGT. J was trimmed by 4 bases and V by 1 base; bases with no gene match: 6.

The chain links TRBV12-5 to TRBJ1-5; D may be TRBD1 (6 bases). The CDR3 loop spans 14 amino acids. Looked up from germline, CDR1 is LGHNT and CDR2 is FRNRAP. V dropped 6 bases and J dropped 4 bases, with 13 bases sitting between them. The CDR3 here is CASGLTGYNQPQHF. The CDR3 nucleotides read TGTGCTAGTGGCCTGACAGGTTATAATCAGCCCCAGCATTTT.

J is TRBJ1-5 and V is TRBV6-1, with a possible D match to TRBD1 (5 bases). Trimming took 5 bases from V and 9 from J, leaving 17 bases between them. Germline V CDR1 and CDR2: MNHNS, SASEGT. CDR3 length: 14 amino acids. Here the CDR3 DNA reads TGTGCCAGCAGTCCAATCAGGGTCCCCCCGCCCCAGCATTTT. Translating it yields CASSPIRVPPPQHF.

In its sample, this clonotype was seen many times. This chain connects TRBV7-9 to TRBJ1-5; possible D gene TRBD1, 6 bases. V was trimmed by 5 bases and J by 0 bases, leaving 11 bases between them. Looked up from germline, CDR1 is SEHNR and CDR2 is FQNEAQ (reference sequence). This CDR3 contains 15 residues. Here the CDR3 reads CASSMGQYSNQPQHF. DNA for the CDR3: TGTGCCAGCAGCATGGGACAATATAGCAATCAGCCCCAGCATTTT.

This clonotype was found a few times. The chain recombines TRBV24-1 with TRBJ2-5; D possibly matches TRBD1 or TRBD2 (9 bases each). This CDR3 is built from 17 residues. V was pared by 6 bases and J by 4 bases, with 23 bases between. The V gene's germline CDR1 is KGHDR and CDR2 SFDVKD. The CDR3 DNA follows: TGTGCCACCAGTTCGGGACAGGGCGGGGGGGCAGCAGAGACCCAGTACTTC. It translates to CATSSGQGGGAAETQYF.